These T cell receptor beta chains were read from a single sample in a study of blood T cell repertoires in COVID-19. Generated by immunoSEQ multiplex PCR, the TCRdb table keeps only in-frame clones and is missing some. The sample has about 250,000 clones, 65% to 90% seen once. The material sequenced was PBMCs or T cells enriched from blood (not recorded which). Receptor source: a middle-aged man who had recovered from COVID-19. The CDR3 runs from the conserved cysteine through the conserved F or W. The D gene is left open where the match is weak. Clone size is given for some rows only: seen once, a few or many times, or a class if the clone is expanded.

J: TRBJ2-1
D: TRBD2
size: NA
length: 15
V: TRBV2
DNA: TGTGCCAGCAGTGGATCTAGCGGGGTTTGGGATGAGCAGTTCTTC
CDR3: CASSGSSGVWDEQFF

J: TRBJ2-3
D: NA
size: once
length: 14
V: TRBV6-2/TRBV6-3
DNA: TGTGCCAGCAGCCCCGGGACTAGCACAGATACGCAGTATTTT
CDR3: CASSPGTSTDTQYF

J: TRBJ2-1
D: TRBD1
size: NA
length: 13
V: TRBV7-9
DNA: TGTGCCAGCAGCGACGGACAGGGCAATGAGCAGTTCTTC
CDR3: CASSDGQGNEQFF

J: TRBJ1-2
D: NA
size: NA
length: 12
V: TRBV6-1
DNA: TGTGCCAGCAGTGAACTTATCGGAGGGGAGTGCTTC
CDR3: CASSELIGGECF

J: TRBJ1-5
D: TRBD1
size: NA
length: 15
V: TRBV29-1
DNA: TGCAGCGTTGTAATAGGGGGCGGGAGCAATCAGCCCCAGCATTTT
CDR3: CSVVIGGGSNQPQHF

J: TRBJ2-5
D: TRBD2
size: few
length: 15
V: TRBV15
DNA: TGTGCCACCAGCCTTTCCGCGGGAGGGGGAGAGACCCAGTACTTC
CDR3: CATSLSAGGGETQYF

J: TRBJ2-5
D: NA
size: NA
length: 14
V: TRBV7-9
DNA: TGTGCCAGCAGCGCTCGACAGTCCCAAGAGACCCAGTACTTC
CDR3: CASSARQSQETQYF

J: TRBJ2-1
D: NA
size: NA
length: 18
V: TRBV12-5
DNA: TGTGCTAGTGGTTTGCCCCACTTAACTACGGCTAGCTACAATGAGCAGTTCTTC
CDR3: CASGLPHLTTASYNEQFF

J: TRBJ2-1
D: NA
size: NA
length: 15
V: TRBV7-8
DNA: TGTGCCAGCAGCTTAACGGGGAATCTCTACAATGAGCAGTTCTTC
CDR3: CASSLTGNLYNEQFF

J: TRBJ2-5
D: TRBD2
size: NA
length: 17
V: TRBV7-6
DNA: TGTGCCAGCAGCTTAGGAGCTAGCGGGGGCCTACAAGAGACCCAGTACTTC
CDR3: CASSLGASGGLQETQYF

J: TRBJ1-2
D: NA
size: NA
length: 14
V: TRBV5-6
DNA: TGTGCCAGCAGCTACGCCCCGGGTAACTATGGCTACACCTTC
CDR3: CASSYAPGNYGYTF

J: TRBJ1-2
D: NA
size: few
length: 12
V: TRBV29-1
DNA: TGCAGCGTTATACTACTTAACTATGGCTACACCTTC
CDR3: CSVILLNYGYTF